The entry below gives a single T cell receptor beta chain sequence along with its context. Its specificity is not known. These data come from a study of a mutant IDH1 vaccine in newly diagnosed glioma. Trimming left V 4 bases short and J 2 bases short, with 16 bases between. The CDR3 is 15 residues long. Germline V gene sequence: CDR1 SGHRS, CDR2 YFSETQ. Indicated time point: week 5, during vaccination. With topical imiquimod, each dose of the vaccine consisted of 300 ug of mutant IDH1 20-mer peptide. Produced via immunoSEQ multiplex PCR; TCRdb's table is partial and in-frame only. The table records over 30,000 clones, about 79% of them present only once.

The sample in question was PBMCs, obtained from a glioma patient whose treatment included an IDH1 peptide vaccine. The clonotype comes from a man aged 25 to 40 with glioma. The V call is TRBV5-1, the J call TRBJ2-7, with unresolved D. This chain's CDR3 is CASSHMPDLTYEQYF. The DNA for the CDR3 is TGCGCCAGCAGCCACATGCCGGACCTAACCTACGAGCAGTACTTC. The full variable domain, its missing parts supplied by reference TRBV5-1 and TRBJ2-7, is KAGVTQTPRYLIKTRGQQVTLSCSPISGHRSVSWYQQTPGQGLQFLFEYFSETQRNKGNFPGRFSGRQFSNSRSEMNVSTLELGDSALYLCASSHMPDLTYEQYFGPGTRLTVT.